This T cell receptor beta chain was sequenced for a study of T cell changes during pregnancy in multiple sclerosis. Germline V gene lookup returns CDR1 LGHNA and CDR2 YNFKEQ. The CDR3 has 15 amino acids. Trimming removed 0 bases at V and 9 bases at J, with 12 bases between. Some clones are missing from TCRdb's copy, which holds only in-frame ones; the method was immunoSEQ multiplex PCR. The sample lists approximately 88,000 clones; 85% to 95% were seen once. V and J are TRBV4-2 and TRBJ1-6; no clear D. Sequencing used peripheral blood, obtained in the first trimester of pregnancy. This clonotype was obtained from a female donor with multiple sclerosis, enrolled in a pregnancy study. CDR3 sequence reads: CASSQEPGGTSPLHF. CDR3 DNA sequence: TGTGCCAGCAGCCAAGAGCCCGGCGGTACTTCACCCCTCCACTTT.